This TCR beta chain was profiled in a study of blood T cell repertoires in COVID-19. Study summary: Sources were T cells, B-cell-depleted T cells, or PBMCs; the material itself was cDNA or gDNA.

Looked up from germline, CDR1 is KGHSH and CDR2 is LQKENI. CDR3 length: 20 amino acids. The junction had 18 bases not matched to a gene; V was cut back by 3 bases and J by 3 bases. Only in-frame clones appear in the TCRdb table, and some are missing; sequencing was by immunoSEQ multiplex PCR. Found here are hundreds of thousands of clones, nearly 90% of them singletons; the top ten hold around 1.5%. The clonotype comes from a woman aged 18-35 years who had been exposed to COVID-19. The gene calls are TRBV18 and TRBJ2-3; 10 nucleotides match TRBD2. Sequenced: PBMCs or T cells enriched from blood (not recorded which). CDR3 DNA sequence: TGTGCCAGCTCACCTTGGCAATCTAGCGGGAGAATTGTGGGGACAGATACGCAGTATTTT. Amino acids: CASSPWQSSGRIVGTDTQYF.